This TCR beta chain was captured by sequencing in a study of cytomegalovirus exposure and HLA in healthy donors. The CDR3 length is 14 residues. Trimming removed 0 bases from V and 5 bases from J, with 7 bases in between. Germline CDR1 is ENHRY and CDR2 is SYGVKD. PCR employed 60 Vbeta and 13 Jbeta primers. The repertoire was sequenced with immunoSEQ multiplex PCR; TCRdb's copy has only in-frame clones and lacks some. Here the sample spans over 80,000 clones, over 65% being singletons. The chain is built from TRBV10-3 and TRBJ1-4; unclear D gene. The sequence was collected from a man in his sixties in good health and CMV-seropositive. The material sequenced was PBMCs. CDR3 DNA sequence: TGTGCCATCAGTGAGTCATCTAGGAATGAAAAACTGTTTTTT. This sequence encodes CAISESSRNEKLFF.